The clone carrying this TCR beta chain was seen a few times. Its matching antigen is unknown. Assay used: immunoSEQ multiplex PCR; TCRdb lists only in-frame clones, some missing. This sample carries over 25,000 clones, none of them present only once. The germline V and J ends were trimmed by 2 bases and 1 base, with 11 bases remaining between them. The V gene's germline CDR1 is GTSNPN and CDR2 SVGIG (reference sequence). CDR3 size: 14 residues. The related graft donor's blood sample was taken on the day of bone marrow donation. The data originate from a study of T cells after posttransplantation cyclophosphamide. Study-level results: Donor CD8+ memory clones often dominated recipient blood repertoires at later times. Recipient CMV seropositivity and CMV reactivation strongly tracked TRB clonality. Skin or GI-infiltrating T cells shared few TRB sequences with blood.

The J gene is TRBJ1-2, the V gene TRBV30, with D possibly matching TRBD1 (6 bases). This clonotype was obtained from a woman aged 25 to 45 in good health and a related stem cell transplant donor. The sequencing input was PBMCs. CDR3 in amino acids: CAWSLTGGNYGYTF. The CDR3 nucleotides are TGTGCCTGGAGTTTGACAGGAGGTAACTATGGCTACACCTTC.